This TCR beta chain was retrieved from a study of blood T cell repertoires in COVID-19. Study-wide context: T cells, B-cell-depleted T cells, or PBMCs provided the cDNA or gDNA that served as material.

Germline V gene lookup returns CDR1 LNHDA and CDR2 SQIVND (reference sequence). V gave up 4 bases and J gave up 9 bases; unmatched junction bases: 10. This CDR3 has 15 amino acids. Original handling: Estimation of nucleated cell counts relied on the amplification of reference gene primers. The data were produced by immunoSEQ multiplex PCR, yet TCRdb's version contains in-frame clones alone and is incomplete. V and J calls and clone size are given by that table; D and trimming were obtained from the DNA. This sample has more than 65,000 clones, with roughly 80% found just once. The receptor was isolated from an elderly woman with acute or convalescent COVID-19. This chain connects TRBV19 to TRBJ2-1; 9 bases line up with TRBD1. Sample: peripheral blood. CDR3 nucleotide sequence: TGTGCCAGTAGTACCGGGACAGGGTTTTATAGTGAGCAGTTCTTC. It is translated as CASSTGTGFYSEQFF.